Sequencing of this T cell receptor beta chain was carried out in a study of blood T cell repertoires in COVID-19. As for the study in general: From T cells, B-cell-depleted T cells, or PBMCs came the material, which was cDNA or gDNA.

As processed by the authors: Estimates of nucleated cell counts were drawn from the amplification of reference gene primers. The protocol was immunoSEQ multiplex PCR, while the TCRdb copy is restricted to in-frame clones and leaves out a portion. V, J and clone size are taken as reported in that table, and D and trimming were inferred from the DNA itself. The data show around 84,000 clones, 80% seen once. This CDR3 has 13 residues. Unmatched junction bases numbered 4, after V lost 6 bases and J lost 5 bases. CDR1 is WNHNN and CDR2 is SYGVQD in the germline V gene (reference sequence). The sample taken for sequencing was peripheral blood. The chain carries TRBV10-1 and TRBJ2-7; TRBD1 matches 10 bases. The clonotype was recovered from a woman between 35 and 50 years old with active or convalescent COVID-19. CDR3 loop: CASSDGQGDEQYF. Written as DNA, the CDR3 is TGCGCCAGCAGCGACGGACAGGGGGACGAGCAGTACTTC.